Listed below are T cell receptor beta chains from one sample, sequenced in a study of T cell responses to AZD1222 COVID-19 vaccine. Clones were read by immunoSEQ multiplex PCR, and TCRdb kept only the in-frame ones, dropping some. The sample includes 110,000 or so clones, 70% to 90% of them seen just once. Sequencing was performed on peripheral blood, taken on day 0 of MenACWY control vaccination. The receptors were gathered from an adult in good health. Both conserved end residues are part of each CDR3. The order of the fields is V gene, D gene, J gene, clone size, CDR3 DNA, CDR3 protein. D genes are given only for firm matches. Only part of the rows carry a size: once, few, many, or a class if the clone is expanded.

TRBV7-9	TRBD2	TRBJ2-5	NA	TGTGCCAGCAGTTATCAGCGGGGGGCCCTATTGTACCAAGAGACCCAGTACTTC	CASSYQRGALLYQETQYF
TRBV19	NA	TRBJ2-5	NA	TGTGCCAGTAGTCCCTCTAGTGGACCCCAGTACTTC	CASSPSSGPQYF
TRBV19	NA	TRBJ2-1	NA	TGTGCCAGTAGTATAGCGGGGGACTCCTACAATGAGCAGTTCTTC	CASSIAGDSYNEQFF
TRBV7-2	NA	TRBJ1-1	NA	TGTGCCAGCAGCACCCAGGGAAGGGGAAACACTGAAGCTTTCTTT	CASSTQGRGNTEAFF
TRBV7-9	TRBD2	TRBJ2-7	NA	TGTGCCAGCAGCCCGAACCTAGCGGGAGGCCCCTACGAGCAGTACTTC	CASSPNLAGGPYEQYF
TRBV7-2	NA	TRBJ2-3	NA	TGTGCCAGCAGCTTAGACCCGGGGAGAACAGATACGCAGTATTTT	CASSLDPGRTDTQYF
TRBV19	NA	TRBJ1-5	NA	TGTGCCAGTAGTGACCTAGGACGGCAGCCCCAGCATTTT	CASSDLGRQPQHF
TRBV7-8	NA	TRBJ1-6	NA	TGTGCCAGCAGCTTAGTGTGGGGTTCTGATTCACCCCTCCACTTT	CASSLVWGSDSPLHF
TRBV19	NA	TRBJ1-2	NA	TGTGCCAGTAGGGGACACGAGACCTATGGCTACACCTTC	CASRGHETYGYTF
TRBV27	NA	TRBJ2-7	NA	TGTGCCAGCAGTCCGAGGGGCCCGACCACTAGAGGGGGGGAGCAGTACTTC	CASSPRGPTTRGGEQYF
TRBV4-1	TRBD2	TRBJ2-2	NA	TGCGCCAGCAGCTGGGCGGGGGCCGGGGAGCTGTTTTTT	CASSWAGAGELFF
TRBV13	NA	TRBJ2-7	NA	TGTGCCAGCAGCGAGTGGAAGGGGGTTGGCTACGAGCAGTACTTC	CASSEWKGVGYEQYF
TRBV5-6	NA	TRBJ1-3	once	TGTGCCAGCAGCTCCGTTCCGTCCTCTGGAAACACCATATATTTT	CASSSVPSSGNTIYF
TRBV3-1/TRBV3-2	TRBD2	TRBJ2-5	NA	TGTGCCAGCAGCCCGGATAGCGGGAGTAAACAGACCCAGTACTTC	CASSPDSGSKQTQYF
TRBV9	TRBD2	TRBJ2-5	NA	TGTGCCAGCAGCGTAGGGACTAGCGGGGTTCAAGAGACCCAGTACTTC	CASSVGTSGVQETQYF
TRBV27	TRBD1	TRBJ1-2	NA	TGTGCCAGCAGCCGGAGGGGGACAGGGGATTATGGCTACACCTTC	CASSRRGTGDYGYTF
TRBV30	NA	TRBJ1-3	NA	TGTGCCTGGAGTTTAGGGACTGGAAACACCATATATTTT	CAWSLGTGNTIYF
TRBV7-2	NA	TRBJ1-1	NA	TGTGCCAGCAGCTTAATGGGGAGTTCCACTGAAGCTTTCTTT	CASSLMGSSTEAFF
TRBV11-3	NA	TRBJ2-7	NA	TGTGCCAGCAGCTTAGATCCCCATTCAGAGCAGTACTTC	CASSLDPHSEQYF
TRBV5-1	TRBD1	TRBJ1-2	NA	TGCGCCAGCAGCTTGGCTGGACAGGGAGGGCAGGGCTACACCTTC	CASSLAGQGGQGYTF
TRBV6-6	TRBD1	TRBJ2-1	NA	TGTGCCAGCAGGCAACCGGGACAGGGGAGGGGGAATGAGCAGTTCTTC	CASRQPGQGRGNEQFF
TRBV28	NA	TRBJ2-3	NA	TGTGCCAGCAGAACCATCAAGGGGAGAGCTAGCACAGATACGCAGTATTTT	CASRTIKGRASTDTQYF
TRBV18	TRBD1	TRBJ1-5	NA	TGTGCCAGCTCAGGATTGCCGGGACAGGGGGTAAGCAATCAGCCCCAGCATTTT	CASSGLPGQGVSNQPQHF
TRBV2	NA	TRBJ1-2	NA	TGTGCCAGCAGTGAAATGCAGGGCACCTATGGCTACACCTTC	CASSEMQGTYGYTF